The 23 T cell receptor beta chains listed next were all sequenced from one sample in a study of T cell responses to AZD1222 COVID-19 vaccine. Clones were read by immunoSEQ multiplex PCR, and TCRdb kept only the in-frame ones, dropping some. The sample yields 150,000 to 200,000 clones, 90% to 95% seen once. The sample was peripheral blood, taken on day 0 of AZD1222 vaccination. The receptors originated from an adult in good health.

V gene TRBV5-4 combines with J gene TRBJ1-1, with TRBD1 matching over 8 bases. Germline values: CDR1 SGHNT, CDR2 YYREEE (reference sequence). The ends lost 5 bases at V and 0 bases at J; junction bases unmatched: 9. CDR3 size: 16 residues. This CDR3 is CASRHGGQVMNTEAFF. CDR3 sequence (DNA): TGTGCCAGCAGGCACGGGGGACAGGTGATGAACACTGAAGCTTTCTTT.

This chain uses TRBV29-1 with TRBJ2-7; D may be TRBD2 (6 bases). This CDR3 is built from 12 residues. The V and J ends lost 7 bases and 4 bases respectively, with 14 bases between them. Germline assignment: CDR1 SQVTM and CDR2 ANQGSEA. The CDR3 nucleotides read TGCAGCGCTGGGACTGAGCGGTACGAGCAGTACTTC. It translates to CSAGTERYEQYF.

This rearrangement joins TRBV5-1 to TRBJ2-1; 8 bases fit TRBD2. The CDR3 is 15 residues long. CDR1 and CDR2 from the germline V gene are SGHRS and YFSETQ. The ends lost 0 bases at V and 8 bases at J; junction bases unmatched: 7. The CDR3 DNA reads as TGCGCCAGCAGCTTGGCCGTAGCGGGACTGGATGAGCAGTTCTTC. It is translated as CASSLAVAGLDEQFF.

V usage is TRBV19 and J usage is TRBJ1-5; D is possibly TRBD1 (5 bases). V was cut by 5 bases and J by 9 bases, with 20 bases left in between. CDR3 length: 15 residues. CDR1 and CDR2 (germline): LNHDA, SQIVND (reference sequence). The DNA for the CDR3 is TGTGCCAGTAGTGCGCTGGGGCCCCAGGCTTGGCCCCAGCATTTT. Translating it yields CASSALGPQAWPQHF.

The gene calls are TRBV28 and TRBJ1-5; tentative D call: TRBD1 (5 bases). Germline V gene lookup returns CDR1 MDHEN and CDR2 SYDVKM. Trimming shortened V by 8 bases and J by 5 bases, and 16 bases separated the two germline ends. The CDR3 is made up of 14 amino acids. CDR3 sequence: CASVPGSNYQPQHF. CDR3 nucleotides: TGTGCCAGCGTCCCAGGGAGCAACTATCAGCCCCAGCATTTT. The complete variable domain, with remaining parts taken from reference TRBV28 and TRBJ1-5, reads DVKVTQSSRYLVKRTGEKVFLECVQDMDHENMFWYRQDPGLGLRLIYFSYDVKMKEKGDIPEGYSVSREKKERFSLILESASTNQTSMYLCASVPGSNYQPQHFGDGTRLSIL.

This chain joins TRBV27 and TRBJ2-1; D is possibly TRBD1 (5 bases). V lost 2 bases and J lost 4, with 9 bases in between. The CDR3 is made up of 14 amino acids. Germline CDR1 MNHEY, CDR2 SMNVEV (reference sequence). The CDR3 loop reads CASSLAGRYNEQFF. Here the CDR3 DNA reads TGTGCCAGCAGTTTAGCAGGGCGATACAATGAGCAGTTCTTC.

CDR3 region: CASSLGQGFHEQYF. CDR3 DNA sequence: TGTGCCAGCAGCCTGGGACAGGGTTTCCACGAGCAGTACTTC. The V and J genes are TRBV7-9 and TRBJ2-7, with 9 bases aligning to TRBD1. Germline CDR1 SEHNR, CDR2 FQNEAQ (reference sequence). CDR3 length equals 14 residues. V dropped 5 bases and J dropped 5; count of bases not matched to a gene: 7. The entire variable domain, with the rest obtained from reference TRBV7-9 and TRBJ2-7, is as follows: DTGVSQNPRHKITKRGQNVTFRCDPISEHNRLYWYRQTLGQGPEFLTYFQNEAQLEKSRLLSDRFSAERPKGSFSTLEIQRTEQGDSAMYLCASSLGQGFHEQYFGPGTRLTVT.

This clone was counted a single time. The V gene is TRBV7-2, the J gene TRBJ2-1, with D perhaps matching TRBD1 or TRBD2 (5 bases each). The CDR3 is 13 residues long. V was shortened by 5 bases and J by 9 bases, with 14 bases between the two germline ends. Germline V gene sequence: CDR1 SGHTA, CDR2 FQGNSA. The chain's CDR3 is CASSPGTVGEQFF. The CDR3 nucleotides read TGTGCCAGCAGCCCGGGGACCGTCGGTGAGCAGTTCTTC.

The chain carries TRBV6-1 and TRBJ1-1; a weak D match, TRBD1 (6 bases). The germline gives CDR1 MNHNS, CDR2 SASEGT. The ends were cut back, 0 bases at V and 4 bases at J, with 12 bases in the middle. The CDR3 is 15 amino acids. The CDR3, as DNA: TGTGCCAGCAGTGAAGCGGGGCCAGGGGCCACTGAAGCTTTCTTT. Protein product: CASSEAGPGATEAFF.

The chain couples TRBV10-3 to TRBJ1-1, with D maybe TRBD1 (6 bases). Germline V gene sequence: CDR1 ENHRY, CDR2 SYGVKD. The CDR3 spans 15 residues. V was cut by 8 bases and J by 0 bases, with 16 bases left in between. CDR3 DNA: TGTGCCATCCGGCCACCCAGGGGCCTGAACACTGAAGCTTTCTTT. Protein: CAIRPPRGLNTEAFF.

A few counts support this clone. The V and J genes are TRBV7-6 and TRBJ2-2; the D is unclear. Germline loops: CDR1 SGHVS, CDR2 FNYEAQ. The ends were cut back, 4 bases at V and 1 base at J, with 10 bases in the middle. This CDR3 region has 15 residues. CDR3 DNA: TGTGCCAGCAGCTCCCGGACCGTGAACACCGGGGAGCTGTTTTTT. Amino acid sequence: CASSSRTVNTGELFF.

The chain recombines TRBV2 with TRBJ1-1; tentative D call: TRBD1 (5 bases). V was trimmed by 3 bases and J by 5 bases, leaving 13 bases between them. CDR3 length: 14 amino acids. Germline lookup yields CDR1 SNHLY and CDR2 FYNNEI. The CDR3 region has the DNA TGTGCCAGCAGTGAGGTCGGCAGGGCGACTGAAGCTTTCTTT. Translation gives CASSEVGRATEAFF.

The genes are TRBV9 and TRBJ2-7; tentatively, D is TRBD2 (5 bases). Per the germline V gene, CDR1 is SGDLS and CDR2 is YYNGEE. The germline V and J ends were trimmed by 5 bases and 2 bases, with 11 bases remaining between them. The CDR3 loop spans 13 amino acids. The CDR3 is CASSLAPTYEQYF. The CDR3 DNA is TGTGCCAGCAGTTTAGCGCCCACCTACGAGCAGTACTTC.

J is TRBJ1-1 and V is TRBV7-8, with no clear D. V was pared by 2 bases and J by 0 bases, with 4 bases between. From germline, CDR1 is SGHVS and CDR2 FQNEAQ. The CDR3 sequence is 13 residues long. The CDR3 DNA sequence: TGTGCCAGCAGCTTATGGTTGAACACTGAAGCTTTCTTT. Its protein product is CASSLWLNTEAFF.

V gene TRBV27 combines with J gene TRBJ1-4; D remains unclear. Trimming cost V 6 bases and J 2 bases, with 16 bases left between them. CDR1 and CDR2 from the germline V gene are MNHEY and SMNVEV (reference sequence). The CDR3 sequence is 16 residues long. The CDR3: CASSSTYIGTNEKLFF. Written as DNA, the CDR3 is TGTGCCAGCAGCTCCACGTATATTGGGACTAATGAAAAACTGTTTTTT. Based on the CDR3 plus reference TRBV27 and TRBJ1-4, the full variable domain is EAQVTQNPRYLITVTGKKLTVTCSQNMNHEYMSWYRQDPGLGLRQIYYSMNVEVTDKGDVPEGYKVSRKEKRNFPLILESPSPNQTSLYFCASSSTYIGTNEKLFFGSGTQLSVL.

The chain couples TRBV3-1 (or the pseudogene TRBV3-2) to TRBJ2-3; maybe TRBD2 (6 bases). Trimming removed 5 bases from V and 5 bases from J, with 20 bases in between. Per the germline V gene, CDR1 is LGHDT and CDR2 is YNNKEL (reference sequence). The CDR3 is made up of 16 amino acids. The chain's CDR3 is CASSGPSGLSGDTQYF. The CDR3 bases are TGTGCCAGCAGCGGGCCTTCGGGACTCTCGGGAGATACGCAGTATTTT.

This chain joins TRBV5-1 and TRBJ2-1; 11 bases are a match to TRBD2. With 4 bases clipped from V and 8 bases from J, the junction kept 8 bases outside the gene matches. This CDR3 region has 15 residues. In germline, CDR1 is SGHRS, CDR2 YFSETQ. CDR3 bases: TGCGCCAGCAGCCGACTAGCGGGATTAATCCATGAGCAGTTCTTC. It encodes CASSRLAGLIHEQFF. The full variable domain, completed using reference TRBV5-1 and TRBJ2-1, is KAGVTQTPRYLIKTRGQQVTLSCSPISGHRSVSWYQQTPGQGLQFLFEYFSETQRNKGNFPGRFSGRQFSNSRSEMNVSTLELGDSALYLCASSRLAGLIHEQFFGPGTRLTVL.

The rearrangement joins TRBV30 to TRBJ2-3; D remains unclear. Germline loops: CDR1 GTSNPN, CDR2 SVGIG (reference sequence). The CDR3 contains 15 residues. V lost 1 base, J lost 0 bases, and 11 bases lay in between. This chain's CDR3 is CAWSADSPSTDTQYF. The CDR3 region has the DNA TGTGCCTGGAGTGCCGATTCCCCCAGCACAGATACGCAGTATTTT.

This sequence joins TRBV6-1 and TRBJ2-6; the D is unclear. The CDR3 runs 14 residues. Germline loops: CDR1 MNHNS, CDR2 SASEGT. Trimming removed 3 bases at V and 2 bases at J, with 5 bases between. DNA for the CDR3: TGTGCCAGCAGTGAGGATCCTGGGGCCAACGTCCTGACTTTC. Translation: CASSEDPGANVLTF.

This clone was observed once. The V gene is TRBV19, the J gene TRBJ2-3; 9 positions match TRBD2. Looked up from germline, CDR1 is LNHDA and CDR2 is SQIVND (reference sequence). The CDR3 loop spans 14 amino acids. V trimming: 3 bases; J trimming: 3 bases; junction bases outside the gene matches: 1. The CDR3 nucleotides are TGTGCCAGTAGTATCGGACTAGCGACAGATACGCAGTATTTT. It translates to CASSIGLATDTQYF.

The table lists this clone with a count of one. The CDR3 protein is CASTLTGENTEAFF. The CDR3 DNA sequence: TGCGCCAGCACACTGACAGGGGAGAACACTGAAGCTTTCTTT. The chain is built from TRBV10-2 and TRBJ1-1, with 8 positions matching TRBD1. With V trimmed by 7 bases and J by 1 base, 5 bases remained unmatched. The CDR3 has 14 residues. The germline CDR1 and CDR2 sequences are WSHSY and SAAADI.

The chain carries TRBV28 and TRBJ2-5; 7 positions agree with TRBD2. With V trimmed by 5 bases and J by 7 bases, 13 bases remained unmatched. Germline V lookup: CDR1 MDHEN, CDR2 SYDVKM. The CDR3 sequence is 15 residues long. The CDR3 bases are TGTGCCAGCAGTGCTGGGACTACCTCGTTTGGGACCCAGTACTTC. Protein sequence: CASSAGTTSFGTQYF. The full variable domain, rest sourced from reference TRBV28 and TRBJ2-5, is DVKVTQSSRYLVKRTGEKVFLECVQDMDHENMFWYRQDPGLGLRLIYFSYDVKMKEKGDIPEGYSVSREKKERFSLILESASTNQTSMYLCASSAGTTSFGTQYFGPGTRLLVL.

The rearrangement joins TRBV24-1 to TRBJ2-5, with 7 bases that match TRBD1. V trimming: 10 bases; J trimming: 2 bases; junction bases outside the gene matches: 12. This CDR3 region has 15 residues. Germline values: CDR1 KGHDR, CDR2 SFDVKD. CDR3 nucleotide sequence: TGTGCCACAGGGGGCACCGCCGCCCAGCAAGAGACCCAGTACTTC. Protein product: CATGGTAAQQETQYF.